The 11 T cell receptor beta chains below were found in one sample sequenced in a study of a mutant IDH1 vaccine in newly diagnosed glioma. Time point of the sample: baseline, week 1 (first vaccination visit). Stated treatment: pre-vaccination baseline after standard-of-care therapy. Produced via immunoSEQ multiplex PCR; TCRdb's table is partial and in-frame only. Of 68,000 or so clones listed, 75% to 85% are singletons. The sample in question was PBMCs, obtained from a glioma patient treated with radiotherapy, temozolomide or both. The receptor source for this set is a man aged 45-60 years with glioma.

CDR3 sequence reads: CASSLARDNEQFF. The DNA for the CDR3 is TGTGCCAGCAGCTTAGCCAGGGACAATGAGCAGTTCTTC. The gene calls are TRBV7-9 and TRBJ2-1, with D perhaps TRBD1 (5 bases). The germline V and J ends were trimmed by 0 bases and 5 bases, with 5 bases remaining between them. CDR3 length: 13 residues. The germline V gene has CDR1 SEHNR and CDR2 FQNEAQ (reference sequence).

This chain joins TRBV30 and TRBJ2-2, with D perhaps matching TRBD2 (6 bases). This CDR3 has 16 residues. V lost 3 bases and J 0 bases, leaving 14 bases between the germline ends. The V gene's germline CDR1 is GTSNPN and CDR2 SVGIG (reference sequence). The chain's CDR3 is CAWSPPRTTNTGELFF. The CDR3 nucleotides are TGTGCCTGGAGCCCCCCCCGGACTACGAACACCGGGGAGCTGTTTTTT.

This chain connects TRBV6-1 to TRBJ2-7; D not resolved. The length of the CDR3 is 12 residues. Germline CDR1 and CDR2: MNHNS and SASEGT. With 6 bases removed from V and 4 bases from J, the gap between germline ends came to 10 bases. The CDR3 DNA reads as TGTGCCAGCAGGCCCTCGTTGTACGAGCAGTACTTC. It codes for CASRPSLYEQYF.

The chain has TRBV10-2 and TRBJ2-7, with D hard to call. Trimming took 3 bases from V and 5 from J, leaving 14 bases between them. Germline CDR1 is WSHSY and CDR2 is SAAADI. CDR3 length: 14 residues. The DNA of the CDR3 is TGCGCCAGCAGTGAAGGCGAGAGAATCCACGAGCAGTACTTC. It yields the protein CASSEGERIHEQYF.

The chain carries TRBV13 and TRBJ2-3, with 10 bases identical to TRBD1. This CDR3 region has 16 residues. CDR1 is PRHDT, CDR2 FYEKMQ, per germline (reference sequence). J lost 0 bases, V lost 5 bases, and 5 bases had no gene match. The CDR3 bases are TGTGCCAGCAGCACCCGACAGGGGGCTAGCACAGATACGCAGTATTTT. It translates to CASSTRQGASTDTQYF.

DNA for the CDR3: TGTGCCAGCAGCCGGCGGGAAACAGTCTCCTATAATTCACCCCTCCACTTT. This translates into CASSRRETVSYNSPLHF. The genes are TRBV13 and TRBJ1-6, with no clear D. V shed 5 bases and J shed 0 bases, with 14 bases lying between them. The germline gives CDR1 PRHDT, CDR2 FYEKMQ (reference sequence). The CDR3 contains 17 residues.

This clone turned up a few times. V gene TRBV27 combines with J gene TRBJ1-1; 9 bases are shared with TRBD1. Trimming cost V 4 bases and J 3 bases; bases outside gene matches: 3. Germline values: CDR1 MNHEY, CDR2 SMNVEV (reference sequence). CDR3 length: 14 residues. CDR3 residues: CASSSWDRDTEAFF. DNA for the CDR3: TGTGCCAGCAGTTCATGGGACAGGGACACTGAAGCTTTCTTT.

The CDR3 DNA sequence: TGCGCCAGCAGTGAGTCGGAGTCAGCTAGAAATTCACCCCTCCACTTT. Its translation: CASSESESARNSPLHF. The chain employs TRBV10-2 and TRBJ1-6; no definite D call. CDR1 and CDR2 from the germline V gene are WSHSY and SAAADI. Trimming cost V 0 bases and J 7 bases, with 13 bases left between them. The CDR3 is made up of 16 amino acids.

This sequence joins TRBV11-2 and TRBJ2-1; TRBD2 matches 8 bases. Per the germline V gene, CDR1 is SGHAT and CDR2 is FQNNGV. The V and J ends lost 5 bases and 3 bases, in that order; junction bases with no gene match: 6. The CDR3 extends over 15 amino acids. CDR3 nucleotide sequence: TGTGCCAGCAGCCTGTCGCGGGGGGACTACAATGAGCAGTTCTTC. Its protein is CASSLSRGDYNEQFF.

The chain has TRBV10-3 and TRBJ2-3; D uncertain. From germline, CDR1 is ENHRY and CDR2 SYGVKD. The V and J ends lost 0 bases and 8 bases respectively, with 21 bases between them. The CDR3 has 17 amino acids. The CDR3 reads CAISESSRSSSPRTQYF. In DNA form, the CDR3 reads TGTGCCATCAGTGAGTCGAGTAGGAGCTCCTCACCCCGTACGCAGTATTTT.

The sample holds a few counts of this clone. This sequence joins TRBV7-3 and TRBJ1-5; no definite D call. Trimming took off 3 bases at V and 1 base at J, with 4 bases between the two ends. The CDR3 runs 13 residues. The germline V gene encodes CDR1 SGHTA and CDR2 FQGTGA. DNA for the CDR3: TGTGCCAGCAGCTTGGACAGCAATCAGCCCCAGCATTTT. It yields the protein CASSLDSNQPQHF. Together with reference TRBV7-3 and TRBJ1-5, the CDR3 gives the full variable domain: GAGVSQTPSNKVTEKGKYVELRCDPISGHTALYWYRQSLGQGPEFLIYFQGTGAADDSGLPNDRFFAVRPEGSVSTLKIQRTERGDSAVYLCASSLDSNQPQHFGDGTRLSIL.